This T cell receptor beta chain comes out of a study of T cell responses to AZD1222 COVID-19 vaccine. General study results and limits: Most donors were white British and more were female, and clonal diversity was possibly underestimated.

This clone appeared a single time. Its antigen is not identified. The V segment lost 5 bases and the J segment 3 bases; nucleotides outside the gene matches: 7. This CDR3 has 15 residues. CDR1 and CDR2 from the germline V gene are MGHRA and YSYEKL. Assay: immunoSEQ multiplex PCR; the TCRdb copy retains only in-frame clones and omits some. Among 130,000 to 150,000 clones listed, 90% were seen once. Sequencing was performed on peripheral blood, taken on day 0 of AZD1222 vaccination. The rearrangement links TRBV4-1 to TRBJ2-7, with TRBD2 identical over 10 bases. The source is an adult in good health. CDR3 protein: CASSNPPSGSYEQYF. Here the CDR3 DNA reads TGCGCCAGCAGCAATCCCCCTAGCGGGAGCTACGAGCAGTACTTC.